This entry lists 8 T cell receptor beta chains sequenced from one sample in a study of T cells after yellow fever vaccination. In TCRdb, the 5' RACE reads were re-called with MiXCR into one record per CDR3 protein. The sample yields about 260,000 distinct CDR3 sequences, 10% to 15% seen once. The starting material was CD4+ T cells sorted from PBMCs, obtained 45 days after the yellow fever booster vaccination. Receptors originate from a man aged 30 to 39 who received the YFV17D yellow fever vaccine.

The rearrangement uses TRBV14 and TRBJ2-1, with D maybe TRBD2 (5 bases). CDR3 length: 19 residues. V lost 0 bases and J lost 0, with 18 bases in between. Germline V gives CDR1 SGHDN, CDR2 FVKESK. CDR3 nucleotide sequence: TGTGCCAGCAGCCAAGATCCAAGGGAGAGCGGAATCTCCTACAATGAGCAGTTCTTC. Translating it yields CASSQDPRESGISYNEQFF.

This clonotype was found a few times. The rearrangement joins TRBV20-1 to TRBJ2-7; 8 bases are a match to TRBD2. The junction had 3 bases not matched to a gene; V was cut back by 0 bases and J by 2 bases. Germline CDR1 is DFQATT and CDR2 is SNEGSKA (reference sequence). This CDR3 has 14 amino acids. This chain's CDR3 is CSARDAGRAYEQYF. The CDR3 DNA is TGCAGTGCTAGAGATGCCGGGAGGGCCTACGAGCAGTACTTC.

This chain links TRBV28 with TRBJ1-4, with D uncertain. There are 13 residues in the CDR3. Germline CDR1 reads MDHEN; CDR2 reads SYDVKM. Trimming took 6 bases from V and 4 from J, leaving 9 bases between them. The CDR3 loop reads CASRGGNNEKLFF. CDR3 nucleotide sequence: TGTGCCAGCAGGGGAGGAAATAATGAAAAACTGTTTTTT.

The gene calls are TRBV20-1 and TRBJ1-5; perhaps TRBD1 as D (6 bases). Germline V gene lookup returns CDR1 DFQATT and CDR2 SNEGSKA (reference sequence). V lost 6 bases and J lost 6, with 12 bases in between. CDR3 length equals 12 residues. The CDR3 bases are TGCAGTGCCAAGGGGGGGGGTCAGCCCCAGCATTTT. It specifies CSAKGGGQPQHF.

This clonotype came up a few times. The rearrangement uses TRBV7-2 and TRBJ1-1; perhaps TRBD1 as D (5 bases). The CDR3 extends over 15 amino acids. Per the germline V gene, CDR1 is SGHTA and CDR2 is FQGNSA. Trimming stripped 5 bases from V and 4 bases from J, with 17 bases between. In nucleotides, the CDR3 is TGTGCCAGCAGCCAAGCGGGGCGGATGAGCACTGAAGCTTTCTTT. Translation: CASSQAGRMSTEAFF.

As regards this clonotype: Mismatch with germline at one junction end may stem from a read error. The rearrangement joins TRBV6-2 or TRBV6-3 to TRBJ2-3; D unresolved. The CDR3 sequence is 12 residues long. Germline V gene data show CDR1 as MNHEY and CDR2 as SVGEGT. Written as DNA, the CDR3 is TGTGCCAGCAGTTACAATGGAGATACGCAGAATTTT. This translates into CASSYNGDTQNF.

This chain joins TRBV24-1 and TRBJ2-3, with a weak D call TRBD1 (6 bases). The germline V and J ends were trimmed by 6 bases and 10 bases, with 16 bases remaining between them. Per the germline V gene, CDR1 is KGHDR and CDR2 is SFDVKD. CDR3 size: 13 residues. The CDR3 sequence: CATSRGGEVAQYF. The CDR3, as DNA: TGTGCCACCAGTCGAGGGGGAGAGGTTGCGCAGTATTTT.

V is TRBV29-1 and J is TRBJ2-1; maybe TRBD2 (7 bases). The CDR3 length is 14 residues. Deletions cut 4 bases from V and 6 bases from J, with 16 bases between. The germline gives CDR1 SQVTM, CDR2 ANQGSEA. The CDR3 protein is CSVATGGLGNEQFF. In DNA form, the CDR3 reads TGCAGCGTTGCCACCGGGGGGCTCGGCAATGAGCAGTTCTTC.